One and the same sample provided the 3 T cell receptor beta chains below, sequenced in a study of blood T cell repertoires in COVID-19. Data came from immunoSEQ multiplex PCR; TCRdb stores just in-frame clones and leaves some out. The repertoire holds 340,000 or so clones, with 80% to 90% as singletons. The sample consisted of PBMCs or T cells enriched from blood (not recorded which). The receptors here all came from a middle-aged woman with acute COVID-19.

This clone appeared a few times. The J gene is TRBJ2-1, the V gene TRBV6-5; 10 bases are shared with TRBD1. Trimming cost V 7 bases and J 3 bases; bases outside gene matches: 3. The germline gives CDR1 MNHEY, CDR2 SVGAGI. The CDR3 runs 14 residues. CDR3 amino acids: CASKRTGGYNEQFF. The DNA for the CDR3 is TGTGCCAGCAAGAGGACAGGGGGCTACAATGAGCAGTTCTTC.

The table lists this clone with a few counts. The J gene is TRBJ1-2, the V gene TRBV7-2; 8 bases line up with TRBD1. The length of the CDR3 is 16 residues. Germline CDR1 reads SGHTA; CDR2 reads FQGNSA. The V segment lost 5 bases and the J segment 6 bases; nucleotides outside the gene matches: 14. For the CDR3, the DNA is TGTGCCAGCAGCGGAATTCAGGGGGCAGGGGGTGATGGCTACACCTTC. It translates to CASSGIQGAGGDGYTF.

The genes are TRBV4-3 and TRBJ1-2; TRBD1 matches at 10 bases. This CDR3 is built from 17 residues. Germline CDR1 reads LGHNA; CDR2 reads YSLEER. Germline trimming cut 4 bases from V and 6 bases from J; bases unmatched to any gene: 14. CDR3 DNA: TGCGCCAGCAGCCCCGGACCCGGGACAGGGGTTAGGGATGGCTACACCTTC. Encoded protein: CASSPGPGTGVRDGYTF.